This passage covers 26 T cell receptor beta chains from one sample sequenced in a study of OX40 agonist ivuxolimab in advanced cancers. Method: immunoSEQ multiplex PCR; TCRdb's copy keeps in-frame clones and lacks some. The table has tens of thousands of clones, around 92% seen once. The sample consisted of CD4+ or CD8+ T cells sorted from blood, taken in a trial of the OX40 agonist ivuxolimab. Source of these receptors: an adult with an advanced solid tumor such as melanoma, head and neck, liver or kidney cancer.

V and J are TRBV27 and TRBJ2-7; the D call may be TRBD1 or TRBD2 (7 bases each). This CDR3 is 14 amino acids long. V was pared by 3 bases and J by 6 bases, with 15 bases between. Germline CDR1 and CDR2: MNHEY and SMNVEV (reference sequence). CDR3 bases: TGTGCCAGCAGTTTGGGAGGGAGGGGGCTCGAGCAGTACTTC. This encodes CASSLGGRGLEQYF.

V gene TRBV28 combines with J gene TRBJ2-7, with 7 positions matching TRBD2. The CDR3 is made up of 14 amino acids. Germline V gene sequence: CDR1 MDHEN, CDR2 SYDVKM. Trimming at V came to 5 bases and at J to 3 bases, leaving 7 bases not matched to a gene. The CDR3: CASSGLADGYEQYF. For the CDR3, the DNA is TGTGCCAGCAGTGGGCTAGCGGATGGCTACGAGCAGTACTTC.

This clone appeared once. This chain connects TRBV27 to TRBJ2-1, with D tentatively TRBD1 (5 bases). Germline V gene lookup returns CDR1 MNHEY and CDR2 SMNVEV (reference sequence). Trimming shortened V by 3 bases and J by 4 bases, and 10 bases separated the two germline ends. The CDR3 totals 14 residues. DNA for the CDR3: TGTGCCAGCAGTTTTCAGGGTAGATACAATGAGCAGTTCTTC. The encoded protein is CASSFQGRYNEQFF.

The gene calls are TRBV5-1 and TRBJ1-4; D might be TRBD1 (5 bases). CDR3 length equals 15 residues. Looked up from germline, CDR1 is SGHRS and CDR2 is YFSETQ. The V gene lost 0 bases and the J gene lost 10 bases, with 16 bases spanning the gap. CDR3: CASSLVGEGSGKLFF. The CDR3 DNA is TGCGCCAGCAGCTTGGTAGGGGAAGGAAGTGGAAAACTGTTTTTT.

Worth noting for this clone: The sample carries other DNA sequences with the same CDR3. V and J are TRBV6-6 and TRBJ2-5; no reliable D call. The CDR3 has 11 residues. Trimming shortened V by 2 bases and J by 5 bases, and 3 bases separated the two germline ends. Germline V gene sequence: CDR1 MNHNY, CDR2 SVGAGI (reference sequence). The CDR3 DNA follows: TGTGCCAGCAGTTACGGGGAGACCCAGTACTTC. It is translated as CASSYGETQYF.

The V call is TRBV4-3, the J call TRBJ2-1, with no clear D. CDR1 LGHNA and CDR2 YSLEER come from the germline V gene. CDR3 size: 13 residues. The CDR3 sequence: CARPRSSYNEQFF. The DNA for the CDR3 is TGCGCTAGACCCCGCAGCTCCTACAATGAGCAGTTCTTC.

The chain's CDR3 is CASRRNRDYGYNEQFF. CDR3 bases: TGTGCCAGCAGGCGGAACCGGGACTATGGTTACAATGAGCAGTTCTTC. The rearrangement links TRBV5-4 to TRBJ2-1, with 7 nucleotides matching TRBD2. CDR1 and CDR2 (germline): SGHNT, YYREEE (reference sequence). V dropped 5 bases and J dropped 4; count of bases not matched to a gene: 12. The CDR3 extends over 16 amino acids.

The rearrangement uses TRBV4-1 and TRBJ2-3; 12 positions match TRBD2. The CDR3 extends over 18 amino acids. From germline, CDR1 is MGHRA and CDR2 YSYEKL. Trimming at V came to 5 bases and at J to 1 base, leaving 10 bases not matched to a gene. CDR3 residues: CASSKRLAGVEGTDTQYF. CDR3 in DNA: TGCGCCAGCAGCAAGAGACTAGCGGGAGTGGAGGGCACAGATACGCAGTATTTT.

Here the CDR3 reads CAWTIGEGQPQHF. Written as DNA, the CDR3 is TGTGCCTGGACGATTGGGGAGGGGCAGCCCCAGCATTTT. This sequence joins TRBV30 and TRBJ1-5; TRBD1 might be the D (5 bases). The germline V and J ends were trimmed by 4 bases and 7 bases, with 14 bases remaining between them. CDR1 and CDR2 (germline): GTSNPN, SVGIG (reference sequence). CDR3 size: 13 residues.

This rearrangement joins TRBV27 to TRBJ1-6; a possible D gene is TRBD1 (5 bases). The CDR3 covers 12 residues. CDR1 and CDR2 from the germline V gene are MNHEY and SMNVEV (reference sequence). Trimming removed 8 bases at V and 14 bases at J, with 16 bases between. In DNA form, the CDR3 reads TGTGCCAGCCTCTCACAGGATTTAACCCTCCACTTT. It is translated as CASLSQDLTLHF.

The chain links TRBV5-6 to TRBJ2-3; D ambiguous. The CDR3 loop spans 16 amino acids. Trimming took off 1 base at V and 2 bases at J, with 14 bases between the two ends. The germline V gene has CDR1 SGHDT and CDR2 YYEEEE. CDR3 DNA sequence: TGTGCCAGCAGCTTGACTCTCACCAAGAACACAGATACGCAGTATTTT. Protein: CASSLTLTKNTDTQYF.

This chain links TRBV7-9 with TRBJ2-3; the D is unclear. CDR3 length: 18 amino acids. Trimming took off 1 base at V and 0 bases at J, with 17 bases between the two ends. Germline V gene lookup returns CDR1 SEHNR and CDR2 FQNEAQ (reference sequence). This chain's CDR3 is CASSLEVGPRLSTDTQYF. CDR3 in DNA: TGTGCCAGCAGCTTAGAGGTGGGCCCCAGACTGAGCACAGATACGCAGTATTTT.

The chain employs TRBV11-1 and TRBJ2-7, with D perhaps TRBD2 (5 bases). The CDR3 covers 15 residues. The germline V gene has CDR1 SGHAT and CDR2 FQDESV (reference sequence). V dropped 4 bases and J dropped 0 bases, with 13 bases sitting between them. CDR3 sequence (DNA): TGTGCCAGCAGCTCCCCCGGGGTCCCCTCCTACGAGCAGTACTTC. It specifies CASSSPGVPSYEQYF.

This chain uses TRBV13 with TRBJ2-7; 9 bases are shared with TRBD1. The J segment lost 5 bases and the V segment lost 5 bases, leaving 10 bases of the junction unmatched. Looked up from germline, CDR1 is PRHDT and CDR2 is FYEKMQ (reference sequence). This CDR3 has 15 residues. Here the CDR3 reads CASSLSGQGYNEQYF. The CDR3 coding sequence is TGTGCCAGCAGCCTCTCGGGACAGGGATACAACGAGCAGTACTTC.

The chain recombines TRBV10-3 with TRBJ1-2; D is uncertain. The CDR3 consists of 16 residues. Germline V gene sequence: CDR1 ENHRY, CDR2 SYGVKD. The ends were cut back, 1 base at V and 0 bases at J, with 12 bases in the middle. The CDR3 region is CAISELKTEANYGYTF. The CDR3 region has the DNA TGTGCCATCAGTGAGTTGAAGACCGAAGCTAACTATGGCTACACCTTC.

The V call is TRBV6-5, the J call TRBJ1-1; no firm D call. CDR1 and CDR2 from the germline V gene are MNHEY and SVGAGI. This CDR3 has 12 amino acids. V lost 0 bases and J 6 bases, leaving 5 bases between the germline ends. This chain's CDR3 is CASSYSRSEAFF. The CDR3 region has the DNA TGTGCCAGCAGTTACTCGAGATCTGAAGCTTTCTTT.

The V call is TRBV7-9, the J call TRBJ1-2; D is unclear. The CDR3 loop spans 14 amino acids. Germline V gene sequence: CDR1 SEHNR, CDR2 FQNEAQ (reference sequence). The V end lost 1 base, the J end lost 7 bases, and 13 bases lay between the germline ends. CDR3 sequence: CASSLVGQEGGYTF. The CDR3 DNA reads as TGTGCCAGCAGCTTAGTAGGTCAGGAGGGTGGCTACACCTTC. Full variable domain (outside the CDR3, taken from reference TRBV7-9 and TRBJ1-2): DTGVSQNPRHKITKRGQNVTFRCDPISEHNRLYWYRQTLGQGPEFLTYFQNEAQLEKSRLLSDRFSAERPKGSFSTLEIQRTEQGDSAMYLCASSLVGQEGGYTFGSGTRLTVV.

This chain uses TRBV6-5 with TRBJ2-5, with no clear D. In germline, CDR1 is MNHEY, CDR2 SVGAGI. Trimming took 7 bases from V and 1 from J, leaving 16 bases between them. The CDR3 runs to 15 residues. The CDR3 coding sequence is TGTGCCAGCACCCTACTCGCACCAGGCCAAGAGACCCAGTACTTC. It is translated as CASTLLAPGQETQYF.

This clone appeared a single time. The chain combines TRBV28 with TRBJ2-1; D is ambiguous. Germline V gene sequence: CDR1 MDHEN, CDR2 SYDVKM. Trimming pared 6 bases from V and 0 bases from J, leaving 18 bases between. The CDR3 sequence is 17 residues long. In DNA form, the CDR3 reads TGTGCCAGCAGCCCTTCAGGAGTTCATCCCTCCTACAATGAGCAGTTCTTC. Its protein is CASSPSGVHPSYNEQFF.

V usage is TRBV7-2 and J usage is TRBJ2-2, with a weak D call TRBD1 (6 bases). Trimming removed 2 bases at V and 7 bases at J, with 14 bases between. This CDR3 has 15 residues. Germline CDR1 SGHTA, CDR2 FQGNSA. CDR3 nucleotide sequence: TGTGCCAGCAGCTTATATCCAGGGGCGGGCGGGGAGCTGTTTTTT. Translated: CASSLYPGAGGELFF. Looking up the rest from reference TRBV7-2 and TRBJ2-2 gives the full variable domain: GAGVSQSPSNKVTEKGKDVELRCDPISGHTALYWYRQSLGQGLEFLIYFQGNSAPDKSGLPSDRFSAERTGGSVSTLTIQRTQQEDSAVYLCASSLYPGAGGELFFGEGSRLTVL.

This clone appeared once. The chain combines TRBV27 with TRBJ2-1; the D call may be TRBD1 or TRBD2 (5 bases each). The germline CDR1 and CDR2 sequences are MNHEY and SMNVEV (reference sequence). The CDR3 runs to 15 residues. Trimming shortened V by 5 bases and J by 9 bases, and 20 bases separated the two germline ends. The CDR3 spells CASSEVPGAQGEQFF. In DNA, the CDR3 is TGTGCCAGCAGTGAGGTACCCGGGGCCCAGGGTGAGCAGTTCTTC.

The chain links TRBV18 to TRBJ1-1, with 8 bases that match TRBD1. Germline CDR1 is KGHSH and CDR2 is LQKENI. V trimming: 3 bases; J trimming: 6 bases; junction bases outside the gene matches: 9. CDR3 length equals 15 residues. The DNA for the CDR3 is TGTGCCAGCTCACCCTCGACAGGGGACTTGGCTGAAGCTTTCTTT. Protein product: CASSPSTGDLAEAFF.

With respect to this clone: One end of the junction fails to match germline, which may point to a read error. V usage is TRBV7-9 and J usage is TRBJ2-5; 7 nucleotides agree with TRBD2. Germline CDR1 reads SEHNR; CDR2 reads FQNEAQ (reference sequence). The CDR3 runs 14 residues. CDR3 in amino acids: CASSLAVGVETQYF. The CDR3 nucleotides are TGTGCCAGCAGCCTAGCGGTGGGGGTAGAGACCCAGTACTTC.

The V call is TRBV4-3, the J call TRBJ2-7, with 12 positions matching TRBD2. CDR1 is LGHNA and CDR2 is YSLEER in the germline V gene. The CDR3 is made up of 16 amino acids. Trimming removed 1 base from V and 4 bases from J; junction bases left unmatched: 5. CDR3 region: CASSQVWLAGGYEQYF. The CDR3 nucleotides read TGCGCCAGCAGCCAAGTGTGGCTAGCGGGAGGGTACGAGCAGTACTTC.

The chain carries TRBV7-7 and TRBJ2-1; no firm D call. The CDR3 sequence is 14 residues long. Trimming left V 5 bases short and J 3 bases short, with 11 bases between. Germline CDR1 reads SSHAT; CDR2 reads FNYEAQ (reference sequence). The DNA of the CDR3 is TGTGCCAGCAGCCCCGCGACATTCTACAATGAGCAGTTCTTC. Encoded protein: CASSPATFYNEQFF.

V is TRBV6-5 and J is TRBJ1-5; maybe TRBD1 (5 bases). V shed 6 bases and J shed 3 bases, with 12 bases lying between them. The CDR3 is 14 residues long. Germline CDR1 MNHEY, CDR2 SVGAGI. CDR3: CASSPRQINQPQHF. The CDR3 DNA follows: TGTGCCAGCAGCCCGCGACAGATCAATCAGCCCCAGCATTTT.